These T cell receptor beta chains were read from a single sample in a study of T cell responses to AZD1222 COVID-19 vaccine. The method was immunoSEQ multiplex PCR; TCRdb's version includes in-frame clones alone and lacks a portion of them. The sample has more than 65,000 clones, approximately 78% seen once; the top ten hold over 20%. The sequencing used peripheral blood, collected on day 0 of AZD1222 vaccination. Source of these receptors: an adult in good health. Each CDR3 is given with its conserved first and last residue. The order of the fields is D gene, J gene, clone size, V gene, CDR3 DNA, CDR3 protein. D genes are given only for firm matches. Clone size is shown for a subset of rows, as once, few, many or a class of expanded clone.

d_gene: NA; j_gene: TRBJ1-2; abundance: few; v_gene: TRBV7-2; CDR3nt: TGTGCCAGCAGCTTAGGGTCGAGGAGTGTCTATGGCTACACCTTC; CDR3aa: CASSLGSRSVYGYTF
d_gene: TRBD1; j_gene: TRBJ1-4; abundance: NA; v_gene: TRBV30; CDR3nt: TGTGCCTGGAGTCGTCGTCAGGGGGGCGGGGAAAAACTGTTTTTT; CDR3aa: CAWSRRQGGGEKLFF
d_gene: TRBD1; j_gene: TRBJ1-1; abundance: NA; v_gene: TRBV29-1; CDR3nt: TGCAGCGTCGTTCCGGGACAGGTGAACACTGAAGCTTTCTTT; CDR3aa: CSVVPGQVNTEAFF
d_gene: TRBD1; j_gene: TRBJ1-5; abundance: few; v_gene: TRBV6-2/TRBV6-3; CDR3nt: TGTGCCAGCAGTTACCAAAACAGGGGATTGGGCAATCAGCCCCAGCATTTT; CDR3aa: CASSYQNRGLGNQPQHF
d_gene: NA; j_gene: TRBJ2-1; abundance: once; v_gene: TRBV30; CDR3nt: TGTGCCTGGAGTATGTACGGGATTCCAACCAATGAGCAGTTCTTC; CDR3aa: CAWSMYGIPTNEQFF
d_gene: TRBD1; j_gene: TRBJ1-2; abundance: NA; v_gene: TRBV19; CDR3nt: TGTGCCAGTAGAGGGGACAGGGAAATGGGCTACACCTTC; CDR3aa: CASRGDREMGYTF
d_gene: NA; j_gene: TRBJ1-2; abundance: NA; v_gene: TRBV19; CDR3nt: TGTGCCAGTAGTATTCCCCCGTTTGGCGGCTACACCTTC; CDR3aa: CASSIPPFGGYTF
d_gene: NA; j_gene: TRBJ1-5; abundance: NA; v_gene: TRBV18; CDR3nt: TGTGCCAGCTCACCAGGCAATCAGCCCCAGCATTTT; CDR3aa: CASSPGNQPQHF
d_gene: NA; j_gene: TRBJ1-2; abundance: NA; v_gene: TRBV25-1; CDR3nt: TGTGCCAGCAGTGAGAACTATGGCTACACCTTC; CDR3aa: CASSENYGYTF
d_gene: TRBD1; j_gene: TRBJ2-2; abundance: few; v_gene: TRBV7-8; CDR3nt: TGTGCCAGCAGCGGGGACAGGGGGCGCTTCAACACCGGGGAGCTGTTTTTT; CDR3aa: CASSGDRGRFNTGELFF
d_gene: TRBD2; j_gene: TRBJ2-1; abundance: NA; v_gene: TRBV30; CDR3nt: TGTGCCTGGAGAGGGTTAGCGGGAATTGGGGATGAGCAGTTCTTC; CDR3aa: CAWRGLAGIGDEQFF
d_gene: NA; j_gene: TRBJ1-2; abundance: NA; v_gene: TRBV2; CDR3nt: TGTGCCAGCAGTGAAGCGCCAGGATTTGGCTACACCTTC; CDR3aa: CASSEAPGFGYTF
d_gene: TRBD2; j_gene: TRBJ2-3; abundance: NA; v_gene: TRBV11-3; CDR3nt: TGTGCCAGCAGCTCAAGCCCGGGACTAGCGGGAGGGCCGATGACAGATACGCAGTATTTT; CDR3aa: CASSSSPGLAGGPMTDTQYF
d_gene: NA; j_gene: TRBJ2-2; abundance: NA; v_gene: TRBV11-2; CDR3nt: TGTGCCAGCAGCTTAGTCCCCGGGGTCGAGACCGGGGAGCTGTTTTTT; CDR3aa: CASSLVPGVETGELFF
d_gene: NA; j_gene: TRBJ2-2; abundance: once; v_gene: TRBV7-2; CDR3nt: TGTGCAGAGCAGGGCACCGGGGAGCTGTTTTTT; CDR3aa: CAEQGTGELFF
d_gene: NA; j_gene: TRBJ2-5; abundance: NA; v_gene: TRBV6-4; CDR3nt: TGTGCCAGCAGTATCCCCGACAGGCGGGATAGCCAAGAGACCCAGTACTTC; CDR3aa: CASSIPDRRDSQETQYF
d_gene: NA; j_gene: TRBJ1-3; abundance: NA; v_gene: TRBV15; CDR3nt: TGTGCCACCAGTCCCGTCCGCTCTGGAAACACCATATATTTT; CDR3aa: CATSPVRSGNTIYF
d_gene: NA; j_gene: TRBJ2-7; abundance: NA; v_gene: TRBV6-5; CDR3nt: TGTGCCAGCAGTTACTCGAGAAAGGGGAATCAGGACGAGCAGTACTTC; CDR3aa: CASSYSRKGNQDEQYF
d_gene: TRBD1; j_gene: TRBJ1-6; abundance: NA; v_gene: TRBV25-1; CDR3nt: TGTGCCAGCAGTGATCCCCGAACAGGGGGGAATTCACCCCTCCACTTT; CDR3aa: CASSDPRTGGNSPLHF
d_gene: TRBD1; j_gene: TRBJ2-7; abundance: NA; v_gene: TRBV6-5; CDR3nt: TGTGCCAGCACCCCGGGACAGTCCTACGAGCAGTACTTC; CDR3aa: CASTPGQSYEQYF
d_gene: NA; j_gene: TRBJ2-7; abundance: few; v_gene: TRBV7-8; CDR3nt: TGTGCCAGCAGCTTAGTATTCGGCTCCTACGAGCAGTACTTC; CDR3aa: CASSLVFGSYEQYF
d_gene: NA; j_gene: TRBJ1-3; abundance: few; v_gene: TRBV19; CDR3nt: TGTGCCAGTACCGCGCTCCAGGGCTCTGGAAACACCATATATTTT; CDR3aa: CASTALQGSGNTIYF
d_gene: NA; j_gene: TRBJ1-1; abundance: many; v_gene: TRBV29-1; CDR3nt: TGCAGCGTTGAAGTTCTCGGGACTGAAGCTTTCTTT; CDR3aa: CSVEVLGTEAFF
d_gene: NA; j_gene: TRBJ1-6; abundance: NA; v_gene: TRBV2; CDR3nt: TGTGCCAGCAGTTACCTGGGGCCACCCCTCCACTTT; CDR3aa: CASSYLGPPLHF
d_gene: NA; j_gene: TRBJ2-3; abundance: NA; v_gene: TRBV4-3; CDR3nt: TGCGCCAGCAGCCAAGATCTCGGGGACGGAGATACGCAGTATTTT; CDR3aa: CASSQDLGDGDTQYF
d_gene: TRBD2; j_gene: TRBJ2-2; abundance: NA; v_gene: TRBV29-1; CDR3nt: TGCAGCGTTGAAGGAATAGCGGGGAACACCGGGGAGCTGTTTTTT; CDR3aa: CSVEGIAGNTGELFF
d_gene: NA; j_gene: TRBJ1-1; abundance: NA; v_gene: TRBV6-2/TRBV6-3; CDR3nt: TGTGCCAGCAGTTCCATAATTCAGAGTACTAAGGAAGCTTTCTTT; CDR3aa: CASSSIIQSTKEAFF
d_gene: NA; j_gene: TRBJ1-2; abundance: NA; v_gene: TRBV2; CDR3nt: TGTGCCAGCATACAGGGACTTGATGGCTACACCTTC; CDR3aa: CASIQGLDGYTF
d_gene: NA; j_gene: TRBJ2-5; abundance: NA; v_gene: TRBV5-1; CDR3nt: TGCGCCAGCAGCCCAGGGACTTTCCAAGAGACCCAGTACTTC; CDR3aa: CASSPGTFQETQYF
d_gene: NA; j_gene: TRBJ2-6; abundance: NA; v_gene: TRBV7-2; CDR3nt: TGTGCCAGCAGCGCACCTGGGGCCAACGTCCTGACTTTC; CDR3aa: CASSAPGANVLTF
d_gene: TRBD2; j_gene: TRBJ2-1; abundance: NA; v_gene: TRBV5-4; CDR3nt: TGTGCCAGCAGCGAAGGGACTAGCGGGAGGGGGGATGAGCAGTTCTTC; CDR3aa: CASSEGTSGRGDEQFF
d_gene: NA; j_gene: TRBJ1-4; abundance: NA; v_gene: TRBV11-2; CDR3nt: TGTGCCAGCAGCCCAGACCTGGGGGGTTCTAATGAAAAACTGTTTTTT; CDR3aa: CASSPDLGGSNEKLFF
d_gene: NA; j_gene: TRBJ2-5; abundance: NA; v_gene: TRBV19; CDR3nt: TGTGCCAGTAGCCTCCCGAGCCTCACTGGAGGGACCCAGTACTTC; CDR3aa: CASSLPSLTGGTQYF
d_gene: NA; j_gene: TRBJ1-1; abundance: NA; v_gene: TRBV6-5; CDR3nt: TGTGCCAGCAGTTACTCCAGGCCCTTTCGGAACACTGAAGCTTTCTTT; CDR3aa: CASSYSRPFRNTEAFF
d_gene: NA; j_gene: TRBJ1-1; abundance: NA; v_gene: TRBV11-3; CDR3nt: TGTGCCAGCAGCTTAGAAGGGCAAAACACTGAAGCTTTCTTT; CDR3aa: CASSLEGQNTEAFF
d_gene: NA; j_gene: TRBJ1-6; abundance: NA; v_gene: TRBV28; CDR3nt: TGTGCCAGCAGTGGCAATAATTCACCCCTCCACTTT; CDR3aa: CASSGNNSPLHF
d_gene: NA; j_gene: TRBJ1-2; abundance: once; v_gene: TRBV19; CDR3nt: TGTGCCAGTTCTCTGCAGGGTTACTATGGCTACACCTTC; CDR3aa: CASSLQGYYGYTF
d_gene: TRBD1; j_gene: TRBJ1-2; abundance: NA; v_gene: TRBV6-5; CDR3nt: TGTGCCAGCAGTTACGAGGGACAGGGGGATAGCTATGGCTACACCTTC; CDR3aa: CASSYEGQGDSYGYTF
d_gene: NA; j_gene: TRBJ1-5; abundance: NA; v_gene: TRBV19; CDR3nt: TGTGCCAGTACCGAAGGGGGTCTTCCTCCACGCAATCAGCCCCAGCATTTT; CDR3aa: CASTEGGLPPRNQPQHF
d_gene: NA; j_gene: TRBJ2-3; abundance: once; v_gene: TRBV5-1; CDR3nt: TGCGCCAGCAGCCCAACGGCTGGCACAGATACGCAGTATTTT; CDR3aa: CASSPTAGTDTQYF
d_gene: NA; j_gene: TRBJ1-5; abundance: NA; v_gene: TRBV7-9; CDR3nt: TGTGCCAGCAGCCCCATGGGGTCTAGCAATCAGCCCCAGCATTTT; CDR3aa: CASSPMGSSNQPQHF
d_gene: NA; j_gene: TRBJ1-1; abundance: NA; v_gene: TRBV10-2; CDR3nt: TGCGCCAGCAGTGACTTCACGACAGGGAACACTGAAGCTTTCTTT; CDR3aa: CASSDFTTGNTEAFF
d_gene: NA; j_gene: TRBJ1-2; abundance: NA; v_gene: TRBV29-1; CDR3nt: TGCAGCGCTGGACAAGAATATGGCTACACCTTC; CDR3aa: CSAGQEYGYTF
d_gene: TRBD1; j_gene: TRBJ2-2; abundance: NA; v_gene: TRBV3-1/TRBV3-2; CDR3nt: TGTGCCAGCAGCCAGGTACAGGGGTTCGGGGAGCTGTTTTTT; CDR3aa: CASSQVQGFGELFF
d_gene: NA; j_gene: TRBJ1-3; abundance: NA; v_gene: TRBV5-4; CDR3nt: TGTGCCAGCAGCTCACCGACAGCTGGAAACACCATATATTTT; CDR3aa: CASSSPTAGNTIYF
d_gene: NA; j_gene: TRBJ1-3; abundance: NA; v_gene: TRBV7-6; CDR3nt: TGTGCCAGCAGCTTACACCAGGCGACTGGAAACACCATATATTTT; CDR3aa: CASSLHQATGNTIYF
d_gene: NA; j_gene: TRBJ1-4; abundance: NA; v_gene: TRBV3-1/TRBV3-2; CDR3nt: TGTGCCAGCAGCCTCAATAGCGGAAGAAATGAAAAACTGTTTTTT; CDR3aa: CASSLNSGRNEKLFF
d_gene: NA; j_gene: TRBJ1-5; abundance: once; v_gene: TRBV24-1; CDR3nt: TGTGCCACCGGGCGGGATCAGCCCCAGCATTTT; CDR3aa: CATGRDQPQHF
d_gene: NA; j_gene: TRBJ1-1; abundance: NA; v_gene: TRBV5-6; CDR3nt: TGTGCCAGCAGCTTGTATGGTGGGGGCACTGAAGCTTTCTTT; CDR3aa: CASSLYGGGTEAFF
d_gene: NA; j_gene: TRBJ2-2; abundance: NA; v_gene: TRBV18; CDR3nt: TGTGCCAGCTCACCACTAATACAGGGCGGAACCGGGGAGCTGTTTTTT; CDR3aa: CASSPLIQGGTGELFF
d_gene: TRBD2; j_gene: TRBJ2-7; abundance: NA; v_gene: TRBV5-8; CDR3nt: TGTGCCAGCAGTTTTCCCGGACTAGCATTCAACGAGCAGTACTTC; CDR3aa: CASSFPGLAFNEQYF
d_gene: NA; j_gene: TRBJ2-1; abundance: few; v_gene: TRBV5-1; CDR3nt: TGCGCCAGCAGCCGGTGGACTGACAATGAGCAGTTCTTC; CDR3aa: CASSRWTDNEQFF
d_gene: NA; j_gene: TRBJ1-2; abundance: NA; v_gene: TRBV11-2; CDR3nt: TGTGCCAGCACCCCGATCAGGGACCGTTCTAACTATGGCTACACCTTC; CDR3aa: CASTPIRDRSNYGYTF